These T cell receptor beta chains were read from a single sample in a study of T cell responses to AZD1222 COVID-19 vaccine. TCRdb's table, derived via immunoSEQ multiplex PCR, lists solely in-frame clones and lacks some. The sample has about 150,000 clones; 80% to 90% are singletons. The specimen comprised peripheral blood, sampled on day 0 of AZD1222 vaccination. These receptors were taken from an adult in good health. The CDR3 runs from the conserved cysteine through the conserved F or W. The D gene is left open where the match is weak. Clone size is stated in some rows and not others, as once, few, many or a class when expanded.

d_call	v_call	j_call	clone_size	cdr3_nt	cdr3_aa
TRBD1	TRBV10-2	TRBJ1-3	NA	TGCGCCAGCAGGACAGGGGGCTTTAGAAACACCATATATTTT	CASRTGGFRNTIYF
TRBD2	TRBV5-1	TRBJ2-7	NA	TGCGCCAGCAGCTTGGCAGTCGGACTAGCGGGAGCCGAGCAGTACTTC	CASSLAVGLAGAEQYF
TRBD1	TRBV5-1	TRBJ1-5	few	TGCGCCAGCAGCTTGGGGCAGGGGGCTGGTCAGCCCCAGCATTTT	CASSLGQGAGQPQHF
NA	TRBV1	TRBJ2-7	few	TGCACCAGCAGCCGCAGGGCTAGCGGGAAGTACGAGCAGTACTTC	CTSSRRASGKYEQYF
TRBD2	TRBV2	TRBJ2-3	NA	TGTGCCAGCAGGGGGACTAGCGGGGTTGGTACGCAGTATTTT	CASRGTSGVGTQYF
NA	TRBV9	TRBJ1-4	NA	TGTGCCAGCAGCCCGAGGGGGGGGTATGAAAAACTGTTTTTT	CASSPRGGYEKLFF
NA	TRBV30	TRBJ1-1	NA	TGTGCCTGGAGTGTAGGGCAGAACACTGAAGCTTTCTTT	CAWSVGQNTEAFF
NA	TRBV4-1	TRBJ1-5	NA	TGCGCCAGCAGCCAAGGGGAGGGGATCGAATGGGGGACCCAGCATTTT	CASSQGEGIEWGTQHF
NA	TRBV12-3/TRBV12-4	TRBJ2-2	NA	TGTGCCAGCAATCATCCAGCCGGGGAGCTGTTTTTT	CASNHPAGELFF
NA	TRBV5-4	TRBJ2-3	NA	TGTGCCAGCAGCTTGACGGAATTCACAGATACGCAGTATTTT	CASSLTEFTDTQYF
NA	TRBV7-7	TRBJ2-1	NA	TGTGCTAGCAGCCGACGTGCGAGCTCCTACAATGAGCAGTTCTTC	CASSRRASSYNEQFF
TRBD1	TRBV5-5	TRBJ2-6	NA	TGTGCCAGCAGCTTTGGGACAGGGGCGGTCCTGACTTTC	CASSFGTGAVLTF
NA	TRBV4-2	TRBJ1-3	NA	TGTGCCAGCAGCCAAGAAGCTTGGGGAACCCCTGACCGGATGAACTCTGGAAACACCATATATTTT	CASSQEAWGTPDRMNSGNTIYF
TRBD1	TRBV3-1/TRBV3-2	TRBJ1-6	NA	TGTGCCAGCAGACAGGGGGATAATTCACCCCTCCACTTT	CASRQGDNSPLHF
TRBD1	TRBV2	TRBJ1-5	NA	TGTGCCAGCAGAGGCAGGGGGAATCAGCCCCAGCATTTT	CASRGRGNQPQHF
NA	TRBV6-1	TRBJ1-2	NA	TGTGCCAGCAGTGATAGAGAGAACTATGGCTACACCTTC	CASSDRENYGYTF
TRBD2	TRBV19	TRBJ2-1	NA	TGTGCCAGTAGCGCCATCCTCGCGGGGGGGTTCAATGAGCAGTTCTTC	CASSAILAGGFNEQFF
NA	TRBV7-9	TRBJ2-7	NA	TGTGCCAGCAGCCCGGTGGAGAAGCCCGAGCAGTACTTC	CASSPVEKPEQYF
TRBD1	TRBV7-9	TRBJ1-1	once	TGTGCCAGCAGTTCTCGACAGGGAGAAGCTTTCTTT	CASSSRQGEAFF
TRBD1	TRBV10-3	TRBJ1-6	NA	TGTGCCATCAGCAGACAGGGAACGAATTCACCCCTCCACTTT	CAISRQGTNSPLHF
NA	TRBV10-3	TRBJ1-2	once	TGTGCCATCAAGGGCCCGGAAGACGGCTACACCTTC	CAIKGPEDGYTF
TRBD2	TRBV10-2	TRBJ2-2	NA	TGCGCCAGCGGTAGCGGGAGCCGGACCGGGGAGCTGTTTTTT	CASGSGSRTGELFF
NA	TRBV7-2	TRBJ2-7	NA	TGTGCCAGCAGCTCCCCCCGCACGATAGGGTCGTACGAGCAGTGCTTC	CASSSPRTIGSYEQCF
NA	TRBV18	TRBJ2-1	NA	TGTGCCAGCCTATCTAGCGACGAGCAGTTCTTC	CASLSSDEQFF
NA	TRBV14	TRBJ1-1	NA	TGTGCCAGCAGCCACGACAGGCCTACGAACACTGAAGCTTTCTTT	CASSHDRPTNTEAFF
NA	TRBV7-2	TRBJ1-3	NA	TGTGCCAGCGCCTCGGGACTTGGAAACACCATATATTTT	CASASGLGNTIYF
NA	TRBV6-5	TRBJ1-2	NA	TGTGCCAGCAGCCGAACTCGACAGGCAAACTATGGCTACACCTTC	CASSRTRQANYGYTF
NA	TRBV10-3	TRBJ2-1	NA	TGTGCCATCGGGGGGAGCGACTACAATGAGCAGTTCTTC	CAIGGSDYNEQFF
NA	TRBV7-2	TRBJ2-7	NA	TGTGCCAGCAGCTTGGCTATATCCTACGAGCAGTACTTC	CASSLAISYEQYF
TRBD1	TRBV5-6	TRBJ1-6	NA	TGTGCCAGCAGCTTGGGCCAAGGGACAGGGTTTAATTCACCCCTCCACTTT	CASSLGQGTGFNSPLHF
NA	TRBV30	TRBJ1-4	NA	TGTGCCTGGAGTGTACTTAATGAAAAACTGTTTTTT	CAWSVLNEKLFF
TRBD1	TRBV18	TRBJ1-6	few	TGTGCCAGCTCCCCAGGGGGAGATACACCCCTCCACTTT	CASSPGGDTPLHF
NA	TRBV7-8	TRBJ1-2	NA	TGTGCCAGCAGCTTAGGGGGCTCGGGAGGCTACACCTTC	CASSLGGSGGYTF
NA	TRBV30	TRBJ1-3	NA	TGTGCCTGGAGTGCCGCGGGACATAACTCTGGAAACACCATATATTTT	CAWSAAGHNSGNTIYF
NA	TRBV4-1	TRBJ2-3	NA	TGCGCCAGCAGCCAAGTGGGTACAGATACGCAGTATTTT	CASSQVGTDTQYF
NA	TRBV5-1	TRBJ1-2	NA	TGCGCCAGCACCCTAACGGGGCAGGGCTATGGCTACACCTTC	CASTLTGQGYGYTF
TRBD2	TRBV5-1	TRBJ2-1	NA	TGCGCCAGCAGCCAACCTTCTAGCGGAACCTACAATGAGCAGTTCTTC	CASSQPSSGTYNEQFF
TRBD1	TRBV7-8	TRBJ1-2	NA	TGTGCCAGCAGCCCGGGGACAGGCTATGGCTACACCTTC	CASSPGTGYGYTF
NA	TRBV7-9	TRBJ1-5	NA	TGTGCCAGCAGCTTTAGCGGGGATCAGCCCCAGCATTTT	CASSFSGDQPQHF
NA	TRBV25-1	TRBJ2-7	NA	TGTGCCAGCCCTCCCCGGGACGATACCTACGAGCAGTACTTC	CASPPRDDTYEQYF
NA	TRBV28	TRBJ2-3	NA	TGTGCCAGCAGTGCAAACTATGGTACGCAGTATTTT	CASSANYGTQYF
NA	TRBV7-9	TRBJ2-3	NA	TGTGCCAGCAGCCCAAGGACAGGAGCGGGGGCCCCAGATACGCAGTATTTT	CASSPRTGAGAPDTQYF
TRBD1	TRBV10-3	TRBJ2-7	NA	TGTGCCATCAGGCGGGGACAGGGAGGTTACGAGCAGTACTTC	CAIRRGQGGYEQYF
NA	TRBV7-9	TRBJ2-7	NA	TGTGCCAGCGCAGTTATCGCCGAAGAGCAGTACTTC	CASAVIAEEQYF
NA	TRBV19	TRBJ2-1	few	TGTGCCACTTCCGGACCGGGGATCTCCTACAATGAGCAGTTCTTC	CATSGPGISYNEQFF
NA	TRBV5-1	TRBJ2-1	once	TGCGCCAGCAGCCCCCTAACCACCTACAATGAGCAGTTCTTC	CASSPLTTYNEQFF
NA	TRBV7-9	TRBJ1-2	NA	TGTGCCAGCAAGCAGGGAATAGGCGGCTACACCTTC	CASKQGIGGYTF